The rows below give T cell receptor beta chains drawn from one sample of a study of CD8+CD57+ T cells in acquired aplastic anemia. TCRdb re-analysed the reads in MiXCR, keeping a single row per CDR3 protein. The table records over 150,000 distinct CDR3 sequences, 65% to 75% of them present only once. Sequenced material: sorted CD4+, CD8+, or CD8+CD57+ T cells (not recorded which) from PBMCs. Receptors originate from a human donor with aplastic anemia. The CDR3 runs from the conserved cysteine through the conserved F or W. Each record gives: V gene, J gene, D gene, clone size, CDR3 protein, CDR3 DNA. The D gene is left open where the match is weak. Expanded clones get a size class; other rows say once, few or many, or leave the size out.

TRBV29-1	TRBJ1-2	TRBD1	once	CSVDPQGARGYTF	TGCAGCGTTGATCCACAGGGGGCTCGAGGCTACACCTTC
TRBV10-2	TRBJ2-1	-	-	CASSDPAGQARNEQFF	TGCGCCAGCAGTGACCCCGCGGGGCAGGCGCGCAATGAGCAGTTCTTC
TRBV2	TRBJ2-7	-	-	CASSRGRKEFSYEQYF	TGTGCCAGCAGCAGAGGACGCAAAGAGTTCTCCTACGAGCAGTACTTC
TRBV24-1	TRBJ2-3	-	-	CATSDSGGVSTDTQYF	TGTGCCACCAGTGATTCTGGGGGAGTTAGCACAGATACGCAGTATTTT
TRBV20-1	TRBJ2-1	TRBD2	-	CSAHPLAGVYNEQFF	TGCAGTGCCCACCCACTAGCGGGAGTCTACAATGAGCAGTTCTTC
TRBV6-4	TRBJ2-6	TRBD1	many	CASSDSTGHGANVLTF	TGTGCCAGCAGTGACTCGACAGGGCACGGGGCCAACGTCCTGACTTTC
TRBV20-1	TRBJ2-1	TRBD2	-	CSARGLAGSYNEQFF	TGCAGTGCTAGAGGACTAGCGGGATCTTACAATGAGCAGTTCTTC
TRBV20-1	TRBJ1-3	-	-	CSARGDRGSHF	TGCAGTGCTAGAGGGGATCGAGGGTCACATTTT
TRBV20-1	TRBJ2-2	TRBD2	-	CSARTSGGATAGELFF	TGCAGTGCTAGAACTAGCGGGGGGGCCACCGCCGGGGAGCTGTTTTTT
TRBV24-1	TRBJ2-1	TRBD2	-	CATSDGTSGRALNEQFF	TGTGCCACCAGTGACGGGACTAGCGGGAGGGCCCTCAATGAGCAGTTCTTC
TRBV5-4	TRBJ2-3	TRBD1	-	CASSLGQGWDTQYF	TGTGCCAGCAGCTTGGGACAGGGTTGGGATACGCAGTATTTT
TRBV27	TRBJ2-7	TRBD1	many	CASSPDRGLYEQYF	TGTGCCAGCAGTCCCGACAGGGGGCTCTACGAGCAGTACTTC
TRBV19	TRBJ2-5	-	-	CASSISGGLETQYF	TGTGCCAGTAGTATTTCTGGGGGACTGGAGACCCAGTACTTC
TRBV29-1	TRBJ1-4	-	few	CSVAGGTPNEKLFF	TGCAGCGTTGCGGGGGGGACCCCTAATGAAAAACTGTTTTTT
TRBV10-2	TRBJ2-5	-	-	CASRRTHRETQYF	TGCGCCAGCAGGAGGACTCATCGAGAGACCCAGTACTTC
TRBV7-3	TRBJ1-1	-	-	CASSPANGAEAFF	TGTGCCAGCAGCCCCGCCAACGGGGCTGAAGCTTTCTTT
TRBV29-1	TRBJ1-5	TRBD1	-	CSASGQGVNQPQHF	TGCAGCGCTTCGGGACAGGGGGTGAATCAGCCCCAGCATTTT
TRBV9	TRBJ1-1	TRBD1	many	CASSGGQWADTEAFF	TGTGCCAGCAGCGGGGGACAGTGGGCGGACACTGAAGCTTTCTTT
TRBV10-3	TRBJ1-1	-	-	CAIIKDVSGTEAFF	TGTGCCATCATCAAGGACGTTTCGGGCACTGAAGCTTTCTTT
TRBV5-1	TRBJ2-7	TRBD2	-	CASSLDTGGTYGEQYF	TGCGCCAGCAGCCTGGATACGGGAGGAACCTACGGCGAGCAGTACTTC
TRBV7-2	TRBJ1-2	-	-	CASSVTGGYGYTF	TGTGCCAGCAGCGTAACAGGCGGCTATGGCTACACCTTC
TRBV15	TRBJ2-3	-	few	CATSKAGTDTQYF	TGTGCCACCAGCAAAGCGGGCACAGATACGCAGTATTTT
TRBV15	TRBJ1-2	-	few	CATSRDVGGGYGYTF	TGTGCCACCAGCAGAGATGTGGGGGGCGGCTATGGCTACACCTTC
TRBV20-1	TRBJ2-5	-	-	CSASESTSRETQYF	TGCAGTGCCTCCGAGTCCACTAGCCGGGAGACCCAGTACTTC
TRBV7-9	TRBJ2-2	-	-	CASRDTLKTGELFF	TGTGCCAGCAGGGACACCCTCAAAACCGGGGAGCTGTTTTTT
TRBV7-2	TRBJ2-7	-	-	CASSPRGTVYEQYF	TGTGCCAGCAGCCCCAGGGGTACGGTCTACGAGCAGTACTTC
TRBV20-1	TRBJ2-1	TRBD1	-	CSVGTGGYNEQFF	TGCAGCGTTGGGACAGGGGGTTACAATGAGCAGTTCTTC
TRBV2	TRBJ2-7	TRBD1	-	CASRETGPSYEQYF	TGTGCCAGCAGAGAGACAGGGCCTTCCTACGAGCAGTACTTC
TRBV6-4	TRBJ1-6	TRBD1	once	CANSEGQGTRSPLHF	TGTGCCAACAGTGAGGGACAGGGGACAAGGTCACCCCTCCACTTT
TRBV20-1	TRBJ2-2	-	-	CSAADAGELFF	TGCAGTGCTGCGGACGCCGGGGAGCTGTTTTTT
TRBV20-1	TRBJ1-2	-	-	CSARVADYGYTF	TGCAGTGCTAGAGTGGCAGACTATGGCTACACCTTC
TRBV29-1	TRBJ2-3	-	-	CSVASHLATDTQYF	TGCAGCGTTGCCAGTCACCTAGCAACAGATACGCAGTATTTT
TRBV5-8	TRBJ2-2	-	many	CASSLVRDTSTGELFF	TGTGCCAGCAGCTTAGTAAGGGATACCTCGACCGGGGAGCTGTTTTTT
TRBV5-4	TRBJ1-6	TRBD1	-	CASSSSQQGAYNSPLHF	TGTGCCAGCAGCTCGAGCCAACAGGGGGCTTATAATTCACCCCTCCACTTT
TRBV7-2	TRBJ1-1	-	-	CASSFVGTSNTEAFF	TGTGCCAGCAGCTTCGTCGGGACATCGAACACTGAAGCTTTCTTT
TRBV2	TRBJ1-5	-	-	CASKVGLNQPQHF	TGTGCCAGCAAGGTAGGACTCAATCAGCCCCAGCATTTT
TRBV5-1	TRBJ2-1	TRBD2	-	CASSGLSGRALNEQFF	TGCGCCAGCAGCGGACTTAGCGGGAGGGCCCTCAATGAGCAGTTCTTC
TRBV9	TRBJ1-1	-	many	CASSAGGGGRDGEAFF	TGTGCCAGCAGCGCGGGCGGGGGGGGGCGGGATGGTGAAGCTTTCTTT
TRBV19	TRBJ1-5	TRBD1	-	CASSETGWNQPQHF	TGTGCCAGTAGTGAGACAGGGTGGAATCAGCCCCAGCATTTT
TRBV25-1	TRBJ1-6	-	-	CASSSGFWDSPLHF	TGTGCCAGCAGCTCAGGGTTTTGGGATTCACCCCTCCACTTT
TRBV7-2	TRBJ1-4	-	few	CASSLGPGAGEKLFF	TGTGCCAGCAGCTTAGGCCCGGGGGCGGGTGAAAAACTGTTTTTT
TRBV12-3/TRBV12-4	TRBJ1-6	TRBD1	-	CASSLLAGGNSPLHF	TGTGCCAGCAGTTTACTGGCAGGGGGTAATTCACCCCTCCACTTT
TRBV12-3/TRBV12-4	TRBJ1-1	-	-	CASSLGAVHEAFF	TGTGCCAGCAGTTTAGGGGCGGTCCATGAAGCTTTCTTT
TRBV25-1	TRBJ1-2	-	once	CASSESRAGDIRGYTF	TGTGCCAGCAGTGAATCGCGAGCAGGGGATATTCGTGGCTACACCTTC
TRBV9	TRBJ1-2	-	-	CASSVGTTSNYGYTF	TGTGCCAGCAGCGTAGGGACCACCTCTAACTATGGCTACACCTTC
TRBV15	TRBJ1-5	TRBD1	few	CATSMNPGQLSNQPQHF	TGTGCCACCAGCATGAATCCGGGACAGCTTAGCAATCAGCCCCAGCATTTT
TRBV2	TRBJ1-2	-	-	CASSEGPGWDGYTF	TGTGCCAGCAGTGAAGGCCCGGGGTGGGATGGCTACACCTTC
TRBV10-1	TRBJ2-7	-	-	CASGDGAELYEQYF	TGCGCCAGCGGGGACGGGGCTGAGCTCTACGAGCAGTACTTC
TRBV7-8	TRBJ1-1	-	-	CASSPMTRHTEAFF	TGTGCCAGCAGCCCAATGACACGCCACACTGAAGCTTTCTTT
TRBV7-9	TRBJ2-6	-	-	CASSKSGSGANVLTF	TGTGCCAGCAGCAAGTCGGGATCCGGGGCCAACGTCCTGACTTTC
TRBV15	TRBJ1-2	-	once	CATSRDLSPGPGGYTF	TGTGCCACCAGCAGAGATCTGTCTCCGGGACCAGGGGGCTACACCTTC
TRBV15	TRBJ1-5	-	-	CATSRRSNQPQHF	TGTGCCACCAGCAGACGGAGCAATCAGCCCCAGCATTTT
TRBV6-4	TRBJ2-3	TRBD2	few	CASSEAGGNTDTQYF	TGTGCCAGCAGTGAAGCGGGGGGGAACACAGATACGCAGTATTTT
TRBV2	TRBJ1-6	TRBD1	-	CASSSTTGGLNSPLHF	TGTGCCAGCAGTTCCACAACAGGGGGACTTAATTCACCCCTCCACTTT
TRBV20-1	TRBJ2-7	-	-	CSARLTQTRSYEQYF	TGCAGTGCTAGACTGACCCAAACCCGCTCCTACGAGCAGTACTTC
TRBV2	TRBJ1-4	-	few	CASGGGEGIEKLFF	TGTGCCAGCGGGGGGGGCGAAGGTATTGAAAAACTGTTTTTT
TRBV6-5	TRBJ2-7	TRBD1	-	CASSYGPGGQGGEQYF	TGTGCCAGCAGTTACGGACCCGGGGGACAGGGAGGCGAGCAGTACTTC
TRBV14	TRBJ2-5	-	-	CASSQTYQETQYF	TGTGCCAGCAGCCAAACTTACCAAGAGACCCAGTACTTC
TRBV15	TRBJ2-5	-	-	CATKGVMGETQYF	TGTGCCACCAAAGGTGTGATGGGGGAGACCCAGTACTTC
TRBV24-1	TRBJ2-3	TRBD1	-	CATSDLRQGLPDTQYF	TGTGCCACCAGTGATTTAAGACAGGGGTTACCAGATACGCAGTATTTT